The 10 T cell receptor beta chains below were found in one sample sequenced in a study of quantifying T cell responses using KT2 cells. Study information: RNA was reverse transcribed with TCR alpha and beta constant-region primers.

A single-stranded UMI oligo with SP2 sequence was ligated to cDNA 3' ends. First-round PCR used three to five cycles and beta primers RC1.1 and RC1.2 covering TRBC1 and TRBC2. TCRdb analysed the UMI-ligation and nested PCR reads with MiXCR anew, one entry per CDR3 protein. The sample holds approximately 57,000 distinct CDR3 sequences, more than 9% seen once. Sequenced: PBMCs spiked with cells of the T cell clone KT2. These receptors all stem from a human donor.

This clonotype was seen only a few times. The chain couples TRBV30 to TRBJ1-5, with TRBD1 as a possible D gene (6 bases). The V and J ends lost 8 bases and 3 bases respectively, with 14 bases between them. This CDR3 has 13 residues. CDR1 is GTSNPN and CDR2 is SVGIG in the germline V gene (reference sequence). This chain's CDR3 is CAQAGGLNQPQHF. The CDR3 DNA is TGTGCCCAGGCGGGGGGCCTCAATCAGCCCCAGCATTTT.

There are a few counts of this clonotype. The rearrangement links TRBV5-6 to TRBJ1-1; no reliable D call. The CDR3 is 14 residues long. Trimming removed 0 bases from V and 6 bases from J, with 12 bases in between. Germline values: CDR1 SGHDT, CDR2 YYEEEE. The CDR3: CASSLGFELAEAFF. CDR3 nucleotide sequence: TGTGCCAGCAGCTTGGGTTTCGAACTCGCTGAAGCTTTCTTT.

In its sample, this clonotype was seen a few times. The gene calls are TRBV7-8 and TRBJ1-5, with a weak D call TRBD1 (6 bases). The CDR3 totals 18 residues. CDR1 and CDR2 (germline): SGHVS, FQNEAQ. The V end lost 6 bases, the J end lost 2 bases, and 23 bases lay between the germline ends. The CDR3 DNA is TGTGCCAGCAGTCCGACGGACAGATTGGTTACGCGCAATCAGCCCCAGCATTTT. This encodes CASSPTDRLVTRNQPQHF.

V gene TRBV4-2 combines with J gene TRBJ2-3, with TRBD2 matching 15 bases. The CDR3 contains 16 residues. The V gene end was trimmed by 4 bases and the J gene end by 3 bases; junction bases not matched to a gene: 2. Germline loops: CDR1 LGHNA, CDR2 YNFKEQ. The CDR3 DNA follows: TGTGCCAGCAGCCCCGGGACTAGCGGGGGGACAGATACGCAGTATTTT. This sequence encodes CASSPGTSGGTDTQYF.

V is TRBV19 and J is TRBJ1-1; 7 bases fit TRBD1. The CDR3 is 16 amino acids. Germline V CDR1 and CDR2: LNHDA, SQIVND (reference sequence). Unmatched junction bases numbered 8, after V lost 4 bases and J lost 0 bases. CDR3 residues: CASSTLTGRMNTEAFF. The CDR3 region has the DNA TGTGCCAGTAGTACCTTGACAGGGCGAATGAACACTGAAGCTTTCTTT.

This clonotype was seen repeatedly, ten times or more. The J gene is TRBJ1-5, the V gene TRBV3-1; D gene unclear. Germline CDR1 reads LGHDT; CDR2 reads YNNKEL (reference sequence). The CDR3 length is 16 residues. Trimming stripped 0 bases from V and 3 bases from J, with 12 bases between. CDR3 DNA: TGTGCCAGCAGCCAAGATCAGCGGAGATCCAATCAGCCCCAGCATTTT. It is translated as CASSQDQRRSNQPQHF.

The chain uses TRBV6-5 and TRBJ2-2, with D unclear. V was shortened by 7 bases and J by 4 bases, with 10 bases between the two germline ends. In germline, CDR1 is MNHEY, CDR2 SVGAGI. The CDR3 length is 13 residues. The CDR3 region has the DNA TGTGCCAGCATTCCGTATGGCACCGGGGAGCTGTTTTTT. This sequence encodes CASIPYGTGELFF.

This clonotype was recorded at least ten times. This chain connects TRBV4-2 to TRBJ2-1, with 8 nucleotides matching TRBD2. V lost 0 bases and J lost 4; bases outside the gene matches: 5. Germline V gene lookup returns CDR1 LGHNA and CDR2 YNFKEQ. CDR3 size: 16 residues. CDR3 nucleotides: TGTGCCAGCAGCCAAGATGGCGGGGGGCCATACAATGAGCAGTTCTTC. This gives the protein CASSQDGGGPYNEQFF.

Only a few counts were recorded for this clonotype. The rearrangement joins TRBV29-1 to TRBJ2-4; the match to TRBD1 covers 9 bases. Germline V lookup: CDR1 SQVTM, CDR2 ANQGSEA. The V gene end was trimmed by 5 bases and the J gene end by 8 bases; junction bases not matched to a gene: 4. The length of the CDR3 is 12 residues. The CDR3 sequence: CSVLDRGDIQYF. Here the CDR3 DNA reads TGCAGCGTTCTGGACAGGGGTGACATTCAGTACTTC.

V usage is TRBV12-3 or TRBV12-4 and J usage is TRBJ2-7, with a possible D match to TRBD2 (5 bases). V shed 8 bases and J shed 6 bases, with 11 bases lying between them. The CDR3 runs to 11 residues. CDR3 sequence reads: CASRKAGEQYF. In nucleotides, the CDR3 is TGTGCCAGCCGGAAGGCGGGCGAGCAGTACTTC.